This T cell receptor (beta chain) was captured by sequencing in a study of blood T cell repertoires in COVID-19. As for the study in general: Samples of COVID-19 (acute and convalescent) were obtained from the United States, Italy and Spain. Nucleic acid was either cDNA or gDNA, and it came from T cells, B-cell-depleted T cells, or PBMCs.

This CDR3 is 15 amino acids long. V shed 6 bases, J shed 14 bases, and the junction held 16 bases outside the gene matches. CDR1 is LNHDA, CDR2 SQIVND, per germline (reference sequence). The protocol was immunoSEQ multiplex PCR, while the TCRdb copy is restricted to in-frame clones and leaves out a portion. Here the sample spans some 110,000 clones, around 74% being singletons. The genes are TRBV19 and TRBJ1-6; 7 bases fit TRBD1. This clonotype originated in a woman in her seventies with acute or convalescent COVID-19. The sequencing sample was made of peripheral blood. The CDR3 bases are TGTGCCAGTAGGCGCTCCGGAGACAGGGCGGTCACCCTCCACTTT. It specifies CASRRSGDRAVTLHF.